This T cell receptor (beta chain) was identified in a study of identical twins. CDR3 size: 22 residues. With V trimmed by 2 bases and J by 2 bases, 17 bases remained unmatched. Germline CDR1 LGHDT, CDR2 YNNKEL (reference sequence). A single record per CDR3 protein comes from TCRdb applying MiXCR to the 5' RACE reads. The data hold 300,000 or so distinct CDR3 sequences, with more than 8% observed a single time. In its sample, this clonotype was seen many times. The same specimen was also included in a second study, on yellow fever vaccine responses in identical twins.

The V and J genes are TRBV3-1 and TRBJ2-1, with 14 bases lining up with TRBD2. The TCR comes from a woman aged 18-29 years in good health. Sequencing was done on a sample of CD8+ T cells sorted from blood. This chain's CDR3 is CASSQIISTGGTSGSPYNEQFF. The CDR3, as DNA: TGTGCCAGCAGCCAAATCATATCAACCGGTGGGACTAGCGGGAGCCCCTACAATGAGCAGTTCTTC.